This T cell receptor (beta chain) was observed in a study of blood T cell repertoires in COVID-19. The overall study: Some COVID-19 samples were acute and others convalescent; all came from the United States, Italy and Spain. PBMCs, B-cell-depleted T cells, or T cells provided the cDNA or gDNA that made up the material.

Germline V gives CDR1 LNHDA, CDR2 SQIVND (reference sequence). The CDR3 covers 15 residues. V was clipped by 5 bases and J by 4 bases; unmatched bases: 5. Participant age was roughly 18 to 90 years, and participants resided in 24 US areas. This table comes from immunoSEQ multiplex PCR, and its TCRdb copy is limited to in-frame clones, with some not included. The sample records 150,000 to 200,000 clones, approximately 73% being singletons. Sequenced: PBMCs or T cells enriched from blood (not recorded which). This sequence originates from a woman aged 45 to 65 with acute COVID-19. V usage is TRBV19 and J usage is TRBJ2-5; 12 nucleotides line up with TRBD2. The CDR3 here is CASSATGLAGETQYF. As DNA, the CDR3 is TGTGCCAGTAGTGCTACGGGACTAGCGGGAGAGACCCAGTACTTC.